What follows are 23 T cell receptor beta chains derived from one specimen sequenced in a study of blood T cell repertoires in COVID-19. The data were produced by immunoSEQ multiplex PCR, yet TCRdb's version contains in-frame clones alone and is incomplete. The data contain some 100,000 clones, around 92% of them singletons. Sequenced input: peripheral blood. The receptors stem from a man over 45 with active COVID-19.

The chain is built from TRBV28 and TRBJ2-2, with D perhaps matching TRBD1 (6 bases). Per germline, CDR1 MDHEN and CDR2 SYDVKM. CDR3 length: 14 amino acids. The V and J ends lost 6 bases and 1 base respectively, with 9 bases between them. The CDR3 loop is CASSGTRNTGELFF. The CDR3 DNA sequence: TGTGCCAGCAGCGGGACAAGGAACACCGGGGAGCTGTTTTTT.

This clone was recorded only once. The chain employs TRBV30 and TRBJ2-1; TRBD2 agrees at 7 bases. Trimming took 0 bases from V and 7 from J; bases not matched to a gene: 12. CDR1 is GTSNPN and CDR2 is SVGIG in the germline V gene (reference sequence). This CDR3 spans 16 amino acids. The CDR3 sequence is CAWSVRSGILGNEQFF. The CDR3 nucleotides read TGTGCCTGGAGTGTTCGAAGCGGGATTCTAGGAAATGAGCAGTTCTTC.

The chain carries TRBV30 and TRBJ1-1; weak D call: TRBD1 (6 bases). This CDR3 is 14 amino acids long. In germline, CDR1 is GTSNPN, CDR2 SVGIG (reference sequence). The ends were cut back, 4 bases at V and 1 base at J, with 13 bases in the middle. In nucleotides, the CDR3 is TGTGCCTGGACCTTAGGGGGGGCGAACACTGAAGCTTTCTTT. Amino acid sequence: CAWTLGGANTEAFF.

The chain is built from TRBV5-1 and TRBJ2-3, with a possible D match to TRBD2 (5 bases). Per germline, CDR1 SGHRS and CDR2 YFSETQ. The CDR3 sequence is 15 residues long. The ends were cut back, 3 bases at V and 0 bases at J, with 11 bases in the middle. The CDR3 protein is CASSYLGGSTDTQYF. In nucleotides, the CDR3 is TGCGCCAGCAGCTATTTAGGCGGGAGCACAGATACGCAGTATTTT.

The chain couples TRBV6-5 to TRBJ1-2, with 9 bases fitting TRBD1. Per germline, CDR1 MNHEY and CDR2 SVGAGI. The trim removed 6 bases at V and 0 bases at J, leaving 5 bases unmatched. The CDR3 loop spans 15 amino acids. CDR3 sequence reads: CASSFDRGANYGYTF. CDR3 nucleotide sequence: TGTGCCAGCAGCTTCGACAGGGGGGCTAACTATGGCTACACCTTC.

The V call is TRBV3-1 (or the pseudogene TRBV3-2), the J call TRBJ2-7, with D possibly matching TRBD2 (5 bases). The germline gives CDR1 LGHDT, CDR2 YNNKEL (reference sequence). Trimming took off 4 bases at V and 7 bases at J, with 23 bases between the two ends. The length of the CDR3 is 16 residues. CDR3 region: CASSPDLSRPTGEQYF. The CDR3 region has the DNA TGTGCCAGCAGCCCGGACCTTAGCCGACCTACGGGGGAGCAGTACTTC.

This chain uses TRBV28 with TRBJ1-5; no firm D call. Deletions cut 4 bases from V and 1 base from J, with 11 bases between. The germline V gene has CDR1 MDHEN and CDR2 SYDVKM. The CDR3 has 15 residues. The CDR3 DNA is TGTGCCAGCAGTTCTCGACGGAGAAGCAATCAGCCCCAGCATTTT. It is translated as CASSSRRRSNQPQHF.

V and J are TRBV5-1 and TRBJ2-4, with D maybe TRBD1 (5 bases). Trimming shortened V by 4 bases and J by 7 bases, and 18 bases separated the two germline ends. The CDR3 sequence is 15 residues long. Germline V gives CDR1 SGHRS, CDR2 YFSETQ. The CDR3 DNA follows: TGCGCCAGCAGCGTCAATAGCAATGGGGCTAACATTCAGTACTTC. This sequence encodes CASSVNSNGANIQYF.

The chain is built from TRBV7-3 and TRBJ1-1; no reliable D call. The germline V gene has CDR1 SGHTA and CDR2 FQGTGA. Trimming pared 6 bases from V and 0 bases from J, leaving 8 bases between. This CDR3 region has 13 residues. DNA of the CDR3: TGTGCCAGCAGGGCGAGGTTGAACACTGAAGCTTTCTTT. The encoded protein is CASRARLNTEAFF.

The chain uses TRBV27 and TRBJ2-7, with TRBD1 matching over 8 bases. The length of the CDR3 is 14 residues. Germline-derived CDR1 and CDR2 are MNHEY and SMNVEV (reference sequence). The junction had 4 bases not matched to a gene; V was cut back by 1 base and J by 5 bases. CDR3 nucleotides: TGTGCCAGCAGTTTATGGCAGGGGGCCCACGAGCAGTACTTC. It yields the protein CASSLWQGAHEQYF.

The sample holds one count of this clone. The J gene is TRBJ1-1, the V gene TRBV3-1 (or the pseudogene TRBV3-2), with 8 bases that match TRBD1. The V segment lost 5 bases and the J segment 0 bases; nucleotides outside the gene matches: 8. This CDR3 spans 16 amino acids. Per germline, CDR1 LGHDT and CDR2 YNNKEL (reference sequence). The CDR3 nucleotides read TGTGCCAGCAGCTCCGGGACAGGAACCATGAACACTGAAGCTTTCTTT. As protein: CASSSGTGTMNTEAFF.

The count of this clone is one. Germline is not matched at one junction end, which may reflect a read error. This sequence joins TRBV14 and TRBJ2-5; D may be TRBD2 (6 bases). Germline V lookup: CDR1 SGHDN, CDR2 FVKESK. The CDR3 has 11 amino acids. The CDR3 nucleotides are TGTGCCAGCAGGGCCGGCGGGACCATCGACTTC. This encodes CASRAGGTIDF.

This sequence joins TRBV7-3 and TRBJ2-2, with 8 bases identical to TRBD1. V lost 5 bases, J lost 6 bases, and 5 bases stayed unmatched. The germline V gene has CDR1 SGHTA and CDR2 FQGTGA. The CDR3 length is 14 residues. The CDR3 bases are TGTGCCAGCAGCCCGCAGGGGGCGGCCGGGGAGCTGTTTTTT. This sequence encodes CASSPQGAAGELFF.

V gene TRBV11-2 combines with J gene TRBJ2-1; TRBD2 matches 7 bases. Germline V lookup: CDR1 SGHAT, CDR2 FQNNGV. The trim removed 0 bases at V and 0 bases at J, leaving 5 bases unmatched. The CDR3 length is 17 residues. DNA for the CDR3: TGTGCCAGCAGCTTAGATCTCCCGGGGGGCTCCTACAATGAGCAGTTCTTC. It specifies CASSLDLPGGSYNEQFF.

The chain is built from TRBV27 and TRBJ2-7; D may be TRBD2 (5 bases). Deletions cut 3 bases from V and 4 bases from J, with 13 bases between. Germline V gene data show CDR1 as MNHEY and CDR2 as SMNVEV (reference sequence). The CDR3 is made up of 14 amino acids. CDR3 in DNA: TGTGCCAGCAGTTTCGGGGTGGGGATTTACGAGCAGTACTTC. This sequence encodes CASSFGVGIYEQYF.

The V call is TRBV4-1, the J call TRBJ1-1; 7 bases align to TRBD1. Unmatched junction bases numbered 6, after V lost 5 bases and J lost 6 bases. Germline CDR1 reads MGHRA; CDR2 reads YSYEKL. The CDR3 has 13 residues. CDR3 in DNA: TGCGCCAGCAGCGTTATCAGGGGGTCTGAAGCTTTCTTT. This translates into CASSVIRGSEAFF.

CDR3: CASSEPTGNTGELFF. The CDR3 region has the DNA TGTGCCAGCAGTGAACCCACAGGGAACACCGGGGAGCTGTTTTTT. This chain connects TRBV2 to TRBJ2-2, with D maybe TRBD1 (5 bases). The CDR3 sequence is 15 residues long. Germline V gene data show CDR1 as SNHLY and CDR2 as FYNNEI. The germline V and J ends were trimmed by 2 bases and 1 base, with 8 bases remaining between them.

The chain is built from TRBV21-1 and TRBJ2-3; TRBD1 reflects the table's D call only, with no check against the DNA. TRBV21-1 is a documented pseudogene. The CDR3 totals 18 residues. CDR3 coding DNA: TGTGCCAGCAGGGGACCCTCGGGACAGGGACCCTGCACAGATACGCAGTATTTT. Residues: CASRGPSGQGPCTDTQYF.

This chain joins TRBV11-1 and TRBJ1-1; D gene ambiguous. Trimming took 3 bases from V and 1 from J, leaving 3 bases between them. This CDR3 comprises 12 residues. CDR1 is SGHAT, CDR2 FQDESV, per germline (reference sequence). This CDR3 reads CASSFSNTEAFF. CDR3 in DNA: TGTGCCAGCAGCTTCTCGAACACTGAAGCTTTCTTT.

The chain recombines TRBV5-1 with TRBJ2-2; tentative D call: TRBD1 (6 bases). Trimming pared 3 bases from V and 10 bases from J, leaving 22 bases between. Germline lookup yields CDR1 SGHRS and CDR2 YFSETQ. The CDR3 spans 16 residues. This CDR3 is CASSSFIRDNPEELFF. For the CDR3, the DNA is TGCGCCAGCAGCTCCTTCATCCGGGACAATCCAGAGGAGCTGTTTTTT.

This clone was observed a handful of times. V usage is TRBV5-1 and J usage is TRBJ1-5; the D is unclear. CDR3 length: 15 amino acids. Germline V gene sequence: CDR1 SGHRS, CDR2 YFSETQ. V lost 0 bases, J lost 0 bases, and 7 bases lay in between. The chain's CDR3 is CASSLGDYSNQPQHF. The CDR3 DNA follows: TGCGCCAGCAGCTTGGGCGATTATAGCAATCAGCCCCAGCATTTT.

The chain combines TRBV7-2 with TRBJ2-5; 7 bases align to TRBD2. The V gene end was trimmed by 5 bases and the J gene end by 3 bases; junction bases not matched to a gene: 9. The CDR3 runs to 15 residues. Germline assignment: CDR1 SGHTA and CDR2 FQGNSA. The CDR3 region is CASSPRGAGEETQYF. Written as DNA, the CDR3 is TGTGCCAGCAGCCCCCGCGGGGCGGGAGAAGAGACCCAGTACTTC.

The chain's CDR3 is CASSQMTGQGYYEQYF. As DNA, the CDR3 is TGTGCCAGCAGCCAAATGACGGGACAGGGGTACTACGAGCAGTACTTC. The chain uses TRBV3-1 (or the pseudogene TRBV3-2) and TRBJ2-7; 10 positions match TRBD1. Germline lookup yields CDR1 LGHDT and CDR2 YNNKEL (reference sequence). Germline trimming cut 2 bases from V and 3 bases from J; bases unmatched to any gene: 7. This CDR3 is built from 16 residues.